The subject of this entry is one T cell receptor (beta chain). Per germline, CDR1 KGHDR and CDR2 SFDVKD. V gave up 2 bases and J gave up 6 bases, with 2 bases separating them. This CDR3 has 11 amino acids. This entry comes from a study of blood T cell repertoires in COVID-19. About the study: Sites in the United States, Italy and Spain provided acute and convalescent COVID-19 samples. T cells, B-cell-depleted T cells, or PBMCs supplied cDNA or gDNA.

Under the authors' procedure: Counts of nucleated cells, estimated from reference gene primer amplification, were obtained. Sequenced by immunoSEQ multiplex PCR; TCRdb stores in-frame clones only, minus some. That table furnishes V, J and clone size, whereas the DNA furnished D and trimming. This table holds roughly 250,000 clones, 84% found once. This clonotype originated in a man in his fifties with acute or convalescent COVID-19. The sample consisted of peripheral blood. The rearrangement uses TRBV24-1 and TRBJ2-3; D is unresolved. Here the CDR3 DNA reads TGTGCCACCAGTGATTCGGATACGCAGTATTTT. It is translated as CATSDSDTQYF.